This TCR beta chain was identified in a study of tumor-infiltrating lymphocytes in primary liver carcinoma. A note on this clonotype: The final CDR3 position lacks the conserved phenylalanine or tryptophan, pointing to a likely read error. The DNA is omitted, as the CDR3 cannot be located on it reliably, and the CDR3 follows TCRdb's listing.

The investigators made TCR beta cDNA from roughly 460 ng total RNA, using a constant-region primer. Nested multiplex PCR, run for three rounds with slightly modified ARM-PCR, yielded TCR beta libraries. TCRdb redid the calling of the multiplex PCR reads with MiXCR, one entry per CDR3 protein. This repertoire shows 90,000 to 110,000 distinct CDR3 sequences, roughly four fifths found once; its top ten account for 15% to 25%. The study co-extracted DNA and RNA from 20-30 mg of unsorted bulk tissue. The receptor was derived from a man aged 40-55 years with primary liver carcinoma and hepatitis B virus infection. The specimen sequenced was liver tumor tissue from sampling region 3. Subset denoted: tumor region T3, left-lateral pole.

The CDR3 is CSVEADRGRAETHYI. The chain combines TRBV29-1 with TRBJ2-5; TRBD1, the table's D call, lacks a check against the DNA. Germline CDR1 SQVTM, CDR2 ANQGSEA. The CDR3 adds up to 15 amino acids, both ends counted.